This T cell receptor (beta chain) was identified during a study of blood T cells in healthy people across ages. Study-wide points: Any conclusive comparison of naive versus antigen-experienced cells was prevented by using unsorted PBMCs. With donor CMV status unknown, expanded clonotype changes were possibly confounded. Investigators viewed diversity estimates from one million T cells as underestimates, the study reported.

This clonotype was counted between two and nine times. What it binds is unknown. Primers used in a second PCR of about 7 to 11 cycles were a sample-barcoded 5' primer and a J-beta primer mix. Sequencing of every sample gave 2.5 million or more CDR3-containing paired-end reads. TCRdb re-derived calls from the 5' RACE reads in MiXCR, one entry per CDR3 protein. The table lists approximately 1.5 million distinct CDR3 sequences, about 31% of them singletons, with 11% in the top ten. V lost 3 bases and J lost 0; bases outside the gene matches: 7. This CDR3 spans 17 amino acids. The sample taken for sequencing was blood. This TCR was sampled from a woman aged 25 to 39 in good health. The chain couples TRBV12-3 or TRBV12-4 to TRBJ2-3; 9 bases agree with TRBD2. The CDR3 here is CASSLGTSSLSTDTQYF. The DNA of the CDR3 is TGTGCCAGCAGTTTGGGGACTAGCTCCCTTAGCACAGATACGCAGTATTTT.